This is a list of T cell receptor beta chains from one sample in a study of vaccination effects on CD4 cells after COVID-19. Their antigen targets remain unknown. Profiling relied on immunoSEQ multiplex PCR, and the TCRdb table lists in-frame clones only, not all of them. The table records 30,000 or so clones, 70% to 85% of them present only once. The source was CD4+ T cells from PBMCs cultured with a peptide pool, collected before COVID-19 vaccination. The receptors originated from a human donor who had a prior SARS-CoV-2 infection. CDR3s include the opening cysteine and the closing phenylalanine or tryptophan. Fields, in order: clone size, V gene, J gene, D gene, CDR3 DNA, CDR3 protein. The D gene is left open where the match is weak. For some rows the clone size is stated as once, few or many, or as a class when expanded; others skip it.

abundance: NA; v_gene: TRBV5-4; j_gene: TRBJ2-7; d_gene: TRBD1; CDR3nt: TGTGCCAGCAGCTTGGGGGGACAGTCCTACGAGCAGTACTTC; CDR3aa: CASSLGGQSYEQYF
abundance: NA; v_gene: TRBV6-6; j_gene: TRBJ2-1; d_gene: NA; CDR3nt: TGTGCCAGCAGTTACCCAGGGGCCACATCGGGTGAGCAGTTCTTC; CDR3aa: CASSYPGATSGEQFF
abundance: NA; v_gene: TRBV24-1; j_gene: TRBJ2-2; d_gene: TRBD2; CDR3nt: TGTGCCACCAGTGACTGGACTAGCGGGACCACCGGGGAGCTGTTTTTT; CDR3aa: CATSDWTSGTTGELFF
abundance: NA; v_gene: TRBV7-6; j_gene: TRBJ2-7; d_gene: TRBD2; CDR3nt: TGTGCCAGCAGCTTAGGACTAGCGTACGAGCAGTACTTC; CDR3aa: CASSLGLAYEQYF
abundance: few; v_gene: TRBV7-9; j_gene: TRBJ2-2; d_gene: NA; CDR3nt: TGTGCCAGCAGCTCACTAGCCGGGGAGCTGTTTTTT; CDR3aa: CASSSLAGELFF
abundance: NA; v_gene: TRBV29-1; j_gene: TRBJ2-5; d_gene: NA; CDR3nt: TGCAGCGTTGAAATCCGGACAGCCCAAGAGACCCAGTACTTC; CDR3aa: CSVEIRTAQETQYF
abundance: few; v_gene: TRBV7-2; j_gene: TRBJ1-4; d_gene: TRBD1; CDR3nt: TGTGCCAGCAGCTTAGCGGGCAGGGGGCAGGAAAAACTGTTTTTT; CDR3aa: CASSLAGRGQEKLFF
abundance: NA; v_gene: TRBV6-5; j_gene: TRBJ1-1; d_gene: NA; CDR3nt: TGTGCCAGCAGTTACCCGACCGGTTGGAACACTGAAGCTTTCTTT; CDR3aa: CASSYPTGWNTEAFF
abundance: NA; v_gene: TRBV5-4; j_gene: TRBJ1-1; d_gene: NA; CDR3nt: TGTGCCAGCAGCTTGGACTGGAACACTGAAGCTTTCTTT; CDR3aa: CASSLDWNTEAFF
abundance: NA; v_gene: TRBV6-5; j_gene: TRBJ2-1; d_gene: NA; CDR3nt: TGTGCCAGCAGTTATGATGGTGAGCAGTTCTTC; CDR3aa: CASSYDGEQFF
abundance: NA; v_gene: TRBV12-3/TRBV12-4; j_gene: TRBJ1-3; d_gene: NA; CDR3nt: TGTGCCAGCAGCCTCGGGAGAAACACCATATATTTT; CDR3aa: CASSLGRNTIYF
abundance: NA; v_gene: TRBV11-1; j_gene: TRBJ2-1; d_gene: TRBD2; CDR3nt: TGTGCCAGCAGCTCTAGCGGGAGAACCTACAATGAGCAGTTCTTC; CDR3aa: CASSSSGRTYNEQFF
abundance: NA; v_gene: TRBV20-1; j_gene: TRBJ1-1; d_gene: NA; CDR3nt: TGCAGTGTACGCTCACGAGGTGAAGCTTTCTTT; CDR3aa: CSVRSRGEAFF
abundance: few; v_gene: TRBV20-1; j_gene: TRBJ2-5; d_gene: NA; CDR3nt: TGCAGTGCCTCCGGGGAGACCCAGTACTTC; CDR3aa: CSASGETQYF
abundance: NA; v_gene: TRBV2; j_gene: TRBJ1-1; d_gene: NA; CDR3nt: TGTGCCAGCCTGCTTGGGGGGGGAGGCACTGAAGCTTTCTTT; CDR3aa: CASLLGGGGTEAFF
abundance: NA; v_gene: TRBV5-4; j_gene: TRBJ2-4; d_gene: TRBD2; CDR3nt: TGTGCCAGCAGCCTACGGGCTAGCGGGGGGGATGGAAACATTCAGTACTTC; CDR3aa: CASSLRASGGDGNIQYF
abundance: NA; v_gene: TRBV19; j_gene: TRBJ2-4; d_gene: TRBD1; CDR3nt: TGTGCCAGTAACCCCGGGACAGGGTATGAGGGTCTAGCCAAAAACATTCAGTACTTC; CDR3aa: CASNPGTGYEGLAKNIQYF
abundance: NA; v_gene: TRBV6-1; j_gene: TRBJ1-4; d_gene: TRBD1; CDR3nt: TGTGCCAGCAGTACGCAAGACAGGGCTAATGAAAAACTGTTTTTT; CDR3aa: CASSTQDRANEKLFF
abundance: NA; v_gene: TRBV6-6; j_gene: TRBJ2-3; d_gene: TRBD2; CDR3nt: TGTGCCAGCAGAAGGACTAGCGAGACAGATACGCAGTATTTT; CDR3aa: CASRRTSETDTQYF
abundance: NA; v_gene: TRBV7-9; j_gene: TRBJ1-4; d_gene: NA; CDR3nt: TGTGCCAGCAGCCCCGGGCGTTGGGGGACTAATGAAAAACTGTTTTTT; CDR3aa: CASSPGRWGTNEKLFF
abundance: NA; v_gene: TRBV3-1/TRBV3-2; j_gene: TRBJ2-7; d_gene: TRBD2; CDR3nt: TGTGCCAGCAGCCAAGCGGGCCTAGCGGGGTCCTACGAGCAGTACTTC; CDR3aa: CASSQAGLAGSYEQYF
abundance: NA; v_gene: TRBV5-1; j_gene: TRBJ2-6; d_gene: NA; CDR3nt: TGCGCCAGCAGCCTGCTTTTGGGCGGGGCAACGGGGGGGGCCAACGTCCTGACTTTC; CDR3aa: CASSLLLGGATGGANVLTF
abundance: once; v_gene: TRBV5-6; j_gene: TRBJ2-1; d_gene: NA; CDR3nt: TGTGCCAGCAGCTTGCCCAGCTGGACAAATGAGCAGTTCTTC; CDR3aa: CASSLPSWTNEQFF
abundance: NA; v_gene: TRBV23-1; j_gene: TRBJ2-1; d_gene: TRBD2; CDR3nt: TGCGCCAGCAGTCAATCGATAGCGGGGGCCCATCACTCCTACAATGAGCAGTTCTTC; CDR3aa: CASSQSIAGAHHSYNEQFF
abundance: NA; v_gene: TRBV29-1; j_gene: TRBJ2-3; d_gene: NA; CDR3nt: TGCAGCGTTTCATCGGGGGATAATACGCAGTATTTT; CDR3aa: CSVSSGDNTQYF
abundance: NA; v_gene: TRBV5-4; j_gene: TRBJ1-2; d_gene: NA; CDR3nt: TGTGCCAGCAGCATGGGCGGTCGTAACTATGGCTACACCTTC; CDR3aa: CASSMGGRNYGYTF
abundance: once; v_gene: TRBV7-9; j_gene: TRBJ1-1; d_gene: NA; CDR3nt: TGTGCCAGCAGCGGAAATATGAACACTGAAGCTTTCTTT; CDR3aa: CASSGNMNTEAFF
abundance: NA; v_gene: TRBV9; j_gene: TRBJ1-6; d_gene: NA; CDR3nt: TGTGCCAGCAGCGTACGGGGGGCCGACTCACCCCTCCACTTT; CDR3aa: CASSVRGADSPLHF
abundance: NA; v_gene: TRBV30; j_gene: TRBJ2-3; d_gene: TRBD1; CDR3nt: TGTGCCTGGGGGACAGGGCTCACAGATACGCAGTATTTT; CDR3aa: CAWGTGLTDTQYF
abundance: medium-sized; v_gene: TRBV5-1; j_gene: TRBJ2-1; d_gene: TRBD2; CDR3nt: TGCGCCAGCAGCCGTCGACTAGCGGGAGACAATGAGCAGTTCTTC; CDR3aa: CASSRRLAGDNEQFF
abundance: NA; v_gene: TRBV19; j_gene: TRBJ2-2; d_gene: NA; CDR3nt: TGTGCCAGTAGTATAATAGGGAGAACCGGGGAGCTGTTTTTT; CDR3aa: CASSIIGRTGELFF
abundance: NA; v_gene: TRBV11-2; j_gene: TRBJ1-2; d_gene: NA; CDR3nt: TGTGCCAGCAGCTTTGCAGGGGTGAGCGGCTACACCTTC; CDR3aa: CASSFAGVSGYTF
abundance: NA; v_gene: TRBV6-5; j_gene: TRBJ1-1; d_gene: NA; CDR3nt: TGTGCCAGCAGTAGTGGATACACTGAAGCTTTCTTT; CDR3aa: CASSSGYTEAFF
abundance: NA; v_gene: TRBV7-8; j_gene: TRBJ1-6; d_gene: NA; CDR3nt: TGTGCCAGCAGCTTAGCGCTTATGAGGGACCTCGGGCATAATTCACCCCTCCACTTT; CDR3aa: CASSLALMRDLGHNSPLHF
abundance: NA; v_gene: TRBV3-1/TRBV3-2; j_gene: TRBJ2-1; d_gene: TRBD2; CDR3nt: TGTGCCAGCAGCCTCACTAGCGCAGACTACAATGAGCAGTTCTTC; CDR3aa: CASSLTSADYNEQFF
abundance: NA; v_gene: TRBV6-4; j_gene: TRBJ2-7; d_gene: NA; CDR3nt: TGTGCCAGCAGTGTGGATAGGAGTTCCTACGAGCAGTACTTC; CDR3aa: CASSVDRSSYEQYF
abundance: NA; v_gene: TRBV2; j_gene: TRBJ2-5; d_gene: NA; CDR3nt: TGTGCCAGCTCTGGGGCAGGTCAAGAGACCCAGTACTTC; CDR3aa: CASSGAGQETQYF
abundance: few; v_gene: TRBV5-1; j_gene: TRBJ2-2; d_gene: NA; CDR3nt: TGCGCCAGCTCACAGGGATTCGGGGTCCCCGGGGAGCTGTTTTTT; CDR3aa: CASSQGFGVPGELFF
abundance: NA; v_gene: TRBV24-1; j_gene: TRBJ2-7; d_gene: NA; CDR3nt: TGTGCCACCAGTGATACCTACGAGCAGTACTTC; CDR3aa: CATSDTYEQYF
abundance: few; v_gene: TRBV27; j_gene: TRBJ1-6; d_gene: TRBD1; CDR3nt: TGTGCCAGCAGCCGCGGACAGGCATCGAATTATTCACCCCTCCACTTT; CDR3aa: CASSRGQASNYSPLHF
abundance: NA; v_gene: TRBV10-3; j_gene: TRBJ1-1; d_gene: NA; CDR3nt: TGTGCCATCAGCTCAGTGAACACTGAAGCTTTCTTT; CDR3aa: CAISSVNTEAFF
abundance: few; v_gene: TRBV27; j_gene: TRBJ2-1; d_gene: NA; CDR3nt: TGTGCCAGCAGTGATAATGAGTGGCAGTTCTTC; CDR3aa: CASSDNEWQFF
abundance: NA; v_gene: TRBV7-9; j_gene: TRBJ1-1; d_gene: NA; CDR3nt: TGTGCCAGCAGCTTAGGAGGGGTGACGATGAAAGCTTTCTTT; CDR3aa: CASSLGGVTMKAFF
abundance: NA; v_gene: TRBV18; j_gene: TRBJ2-3; d_gene: TRBD2; CDR3nt: TGTGCCAGCTCGTCCGCCGGGACTAGCGGATACACAGATACGCAGTATTTT; CDR3aa: CASSSAGTSGYTDTQYF
abundance: NA; v_gene: TRBV5-4; j_gene: TRBJ1-1; d_gene: NA; CDR3nt: TGTGCCAGCAGACCCGACAGCCGAAACACTGAAGCTTTCTTT; CDR3aa: CASRPDSRNTEAFF
abundance: NA; v_gene: TRBV5-1; j_gene: TRBJ1-3; d_gene: NA; CDR3nt: TGCGCCAGCAGCTTGGGGTTCGGAAACACCATATATTTT; CDR3aa: CASSLGFGNTIYF
abundance: NA; v_gene: TRBV18; j_gene: TRBJ2-5; d_gene: NA; CDR3nt: TGTGCCAGCTCAACCAGGGCCCAAGAGACCCAGTACTTC; CDR3aa: CASSTRAQETQYF
abundance: NA; v_gene: TRBV24-1; j_gene: TRBJ1-5; d_gene: NA; CDR3nt: TGTGCCACCAGTGCCGTGGGTGTTCAGCCCCAGCATTTT; CDR3aa: CATSAVGVQPQHF
abundance: NA; v_gene: TRBV5-4; j_gene: TRBJ2-7; d_gene: NA; CDR3nt: TGTGCCAGCAGCTTGGGAACCGGAGATGTGGAGTACTTC; CDR3aa: CASSLGTGDVEYF
abundance: NA; v_gene: TRBV21-1; j_gene: TRBJ1-3; d_gene: NA; CDR3nt: TGTGCCAGCAGCAAAGGGGCGGACAGGGGGCGAGTCGGAAACACCATATATTTT; CDR3aa: CASSKGADRGRVGNTIYF